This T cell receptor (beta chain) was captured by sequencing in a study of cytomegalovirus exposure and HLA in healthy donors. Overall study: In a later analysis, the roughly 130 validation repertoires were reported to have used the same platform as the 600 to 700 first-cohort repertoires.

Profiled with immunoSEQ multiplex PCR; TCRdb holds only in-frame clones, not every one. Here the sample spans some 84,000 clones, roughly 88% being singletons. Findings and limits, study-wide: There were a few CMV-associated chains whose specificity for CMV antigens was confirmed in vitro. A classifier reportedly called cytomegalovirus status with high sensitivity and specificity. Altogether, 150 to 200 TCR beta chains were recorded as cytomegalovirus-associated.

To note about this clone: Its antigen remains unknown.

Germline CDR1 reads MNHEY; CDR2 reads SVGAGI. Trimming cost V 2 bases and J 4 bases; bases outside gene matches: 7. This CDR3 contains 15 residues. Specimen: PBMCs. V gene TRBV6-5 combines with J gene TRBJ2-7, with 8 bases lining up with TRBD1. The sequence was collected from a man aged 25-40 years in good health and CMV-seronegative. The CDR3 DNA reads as TGTGCCAGCAGTTACGGGACAGGACAACCTTACGAGCAGTACTTC. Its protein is CASSYGTGQPYEQYF.